These T cell receptor beta chains were read from a single sample in a study of T-cell memory formation after mild COVID-19. TCRdb redid the calling of the 5' RACE reads with MiXCR, one entry per CDR3 protein. The repertoire holds 400,000 or so distinct CDR3 sequences, with more than 20% as singletons. Input material: PBMCs or a T cell subset sorted from them (not recorded which). These TCRs come from an adult woman who had mild COVID-19 (a few samples of this study predate the infection). Cell type and time point are not known. CDR3s include the opening cysteine and the closing phenylalanine or tryptophan. The D gene is left open where the match is weak. A row's size may be missing; if present it is once, few, many or a size class.

J: TRBJ2-5; size: few; D: .; V: TRBV18; CDR3: CASSPSGTGKETQYF; DNA: TGTGCCAGCTCACCTTCCGGGACTGGAAAAGAGACCCAGTACTTC
J: TRBJ2-1; size: few; D: TRBD2; V: TRBV5-1; CDR3: CASSSGGGLNEQFF; DNA: TGCGCCAGCAGCTCCGGCGGGGGGTTAAATGAGCAGTTCTTC
J: TRBJ2-3; size: few; D: .; V: TRBV9; CDR3: CASSVGGGRTDTQYF; DNA: TGTGCCAGCAGCGTAGGAGGTGGGAGGACAGATACGCAGTATTTT
J: TRBJ2-7; size: many; D: .; V: TRBV12-3/TRBV12-4; CDR3: CASSLGGAREQYF; DNA: TGTGCCAGCAGTTTGGGGGGGGCGAGGGAGCAGTACTTC
J: TRBJ1-5; size: once; D: .; V: TRBV5-8; CDR3: CASSLVQPQHF; DNA: TGTGCCAGCAGCTTGGTTCAGCCCCAGCATTTT
J: TRBJ2-7; size: .; D: TRBD2; V: TRBV27; CDR3: CASTLSGGASYEQYF; DNA: TGTGCCAGCACCTTAAGCGGGGGGGCCTCCTACGAGCAGTACTTC
J: TRBJ1-2; size: .; D: .; V: TRBV27; CDR3: CASSLSPLTWGRYNYGYTF; DNA: TGTGCCAGCAGTTTATCACCCCTTACCTGGGGGCGGTACAACTATGGCTACACCTTC
J: TRBJ2-7; size: .; D: TRBD1; V: TRBV5-1; CDR3: CASKSDPGQGITYEQYF; DNA: TGCGCCAGCAAGTCCGACCCAGGACAGGGGATCACCTACGAGCAGTACTTC
J: TRBJ2-1; size: .; D: TRBD2; V: TRBV11-2; CDR3: CASSLDGLAGVSYNEQFF; DNA: TGTGCCAGCAGCTTAGATGGACTAGCGGGGGTTTCCTACAATGAGCAGTTCTTC
J: TRBJ2-7; size: few; D: TRBD1; V: TRBV6-5; CDR3: CASRMTGAYEQYF; DNA: TGTGCCAGCAGAATGACAGGGGCCTACGAGCAGTACTTC
J: TRBJ2-2; size: .; D: .; V: TRBV5-1; CDR3: CARFRAGELFF; DNA: TGCGCCAGATTTAGGGCCGGGGAGCTGTTTTTT
J: TRBJ2-1; size: few; D: TRBD2; V: TRBV12-3/TRBV12-4; CDR3: CASSLVGSGGHNEQFF; DNA: TGTGCCAGCAGTTTAGTCGGTAGCGGGGGCCACAATGAGCAGTTCTTC
J: TRBJ2-7; size: many; D: TRBD1; V: TRBV5-1; CDR3: CASSSGTGQSEQYF; DNA: TGCGCCAGCAGCTCCGGGACAGGGCAGAGCGAGCAGTACTTC
J: TRBJ1-1; size: few; D: .; V: TRBV12-3/TRBV12-4; CDR3: CASSPTGWDTEAFF; DNA: TGTGCCAGCAGCCCGACCGGTTGGGACACTGAAGCTTTCTTT
J: TRBJ2-7; size: .; D: TRBD1; V: TRBV24-1; CDR3: CATAPGQGAYEQYF; DNA: TGTGCCACCGCACCGGGACAGGGGGCCTACGAGCAGTACTTC
J: TRBJ1-2; size: many; D: .; V: TRBV10-3; CDR3: CAISESRGRSTYGYTF; DNA: TGTGCCATCAGTGAGTCGAGGGGACGGAGCACCTATGGCTACACCTTC
J: TRBJ2-1; size: .; D: .; V: TRBV7-9; CDR3: CASGSGSSSYNEQFF; DNA: TGTGCCAGCGGCTCCGGGAGCAGCTCCTACAATGAGCAGTTCTTC
J: TRBJ2-3; size: .; D: .; V: TRBV7-2; CDR3: CASSLGAGTSTDTQYF; DNA: TGTGCCAGCAGCTTAGGCGCGGGTACTAGCACAGATACGCAGTATTTT
J: TRBJ1-5; size: .; D: .; V: TRBV4-1; CDR3: CASSRAMRYGNQPQHF; DNA: TGCGCCAGCAGCCGAGCCATGAGGTATGGCAATCAGCCCCAGCATTTT
J: TRBJ2-5; size: .; D: .; V: TRBV5-1; CDR3: CASSLAVRETQYF; DNA: TGCGCCAGCAGCTTGGCCGTCCGAGAGACCCAGTACTTC
J: TRBJ2-7; size: few; D: .; V: TRBV20-1; CDR3: CSARGFGQGSYEQYF; DNA: TGCAGTGCTAGGGGGTTCGGCCAGGGGTCCTACGAGCAGTACTTC
J: TRBJ2-1; size: once; D: .; V: TRBV2; CDR3: CASSPHGRGLGPAHNEQFF; DNA: TGTGCCAGCAGCCCCCATGGGAGGGGGCTCGGGCCGGCCCACAATGAGCAGTTCTTC
J: TRBJ1-1; size: few; D: .; V: TRBV7-9; CDR3: CASSLGREYTEAFF; DNA: TGTGCCAGCAGCTTAGGCAGGGAATACACTGAAGCTTTCTTT
J: TRBJ2-1; size: .; D: .; V: TRBV29-1; CDR3: CSVGPVRRGYNEQFF; DNA: TGCAGCGTTGGCCCCGTGAGGAGGGGATACAATGAGCAGTTCTTC
J: TRBJ1-2; size: few; D: .; V: TRBV7-9; CDR3: CASSLGQLNTF; DNA: TGTGCCAGCAGCCTAGGACAGCTCAACACCTTC
J: TRBJ2-7; size: few; D: TRBD2; V: TRBV18; CDR3: CASSPGLAGVSAAEQYF; DNA: TGTGCCAGCTCACCGGGACTAGCGGGAGTCTCTGCCGCCGAGCAGTACTTC
J: TRBJ2-5; size: few; D: TRBD1; V: TRBV29-1; CDR3: CSARQGQETQYF; DNA: TGCAGCGCCCGACAGGGCCAAGAGACCCAGTACTTC
J: TRBJ2-2; size: few; D: .; V: TRBV12-3/TRBV12-4; CDR3: CASKTSYDGELFF; DNA: TGTGCCAGCAAAACGAGCTATGACGGGGAGCTGTTTTTT
J: TRBJ2-1; size: .; D: TRBD2; V: TRBV10-3; CDR3: CAISDPGLAGLSSYNEQFF; DNA: TGTGCCATCAGTGACCCGGGACTAGCGGGCTTGAGCTCCTACAATGAGCAGTTCTTC
J: TRBJ1-1; size: .; D: TRBD1; V: TRBV11-2; CDR3: CASSLAPGTEEAFF; DNA: TGTGCCAGCAGCTTAGCCCCCGGGACAGAAGAAGCTTTCTTT
J: TRBJ2-7; size: few; D: .; V: TRBV5-4; CDR3: CASSFGVLKSPSEQYF; DNA: TGTGCCAGCAGCTTTGGGGTACTCAAATCCCCCTCCGAGCAGTACTTC
J: TRBJ2-2; size: .; D: .; V: TRBV5-1; CDR3: CASSLDVGGGHPGELFF; DNA: TGCGCCAGCAGCTTGGACGTGGGAGGGGGCCACCCCGGGGAGCTGTTTTTT
J: TRBJ2-3; size: few; D: .; V: TRBV9; CDR3: CASSRGTSSADTQYF; DNA: TGTGCCAGCAGCCGAGGGACTTCCTCCGCAGATACGCAGTATTTT
J: TRBJ1-5; size: .; D: TRBD1; V: TRBV4-1; CDR3: CASSQGQLNQPQHF; DNA: TGCGCCAGCAGCCAGGGACAGCTCAATCAGCCCCAGCATTTT
J: TRBJ2-1; size: .; D: .; V: TRBV29-1; CDR3: CSVERGTNEQFF; DNA: TGCAGCGTTGAACGGGGCACCAATGAGCAGTTCTTC
J: TRBJ2-5; size: few; D: TRBD2; V: TRBV4-1; CDR3: CASSPPGGPQETQYF; DNA: TGCGCCAGCAGCCCGCCGGGGGGACCACAAGAGACCCAGTACTTC
J: TRBJ1-2; size: .; D: .; V: TRBV5-5; CDR3: CASSFTDIAANYGYTF; DNA: TGTGCCAGCAGCTTTACGGACATCGCAGCTAACTATGGCTACACCTTC
J: TRBJ2-7; size: .; D: .; V: TRBV5-1; CDR3: CASSLRGAPYEQYF; DNA: TGCGCCAGCAGCTTGAGAGGGGCCCCCTACGAGCAGTACTTC
J: TRBJ2-3; size: many; D: .; V: TRBV12-3/TRBV12-4; CDR3: CASRERGTDTQYF; DNA: TGTGCCAGCAGGGAAAGGGGCACAGATACGCAGTATTTT
J: TRBJ1-1; size: many; D: .; V: TRBV20-1; CDR3: CSASLQGNTEAFF; DNA: TGCAGTGCTAGCCTACAGGGGAACACTGAAGCTTTCTTT
J: TRBJ2-7; size: many; D: .; V: TRBV9; CDR3: CASSVAPGSAYEQYF; DNA: TGTGCCAGCAGCGTAGCTCCAGGGTCGGCCTACGAGCAGTACTTC